This TCR beta chain is from a study of blood T cell repertoires in COVID-19. In assigning cohorts, the study relied on participant-reported clinical history. The table lists this clone with a count of one. Method: immunoSEQ multiplex PCR; TCRdb's copy keeps in-frame clones and lacks some. In the table there are fewer than 300,000 clones, 85% to 90% of which are singletons. The CDR3 spans 13 residues. Germline V gives CDR1 ENHRY, CDR2 SYGVKD. The V gene lost 0 bases and the J gene lost 6 bases, with 6 bases spanning the gap. V and J are TRBV10-3 and TRBJ2-1; TRBD2 is a possible D gene (6 bases). The sample taken for sequencing was PBMCs or T cells enriched from blood (not recorded which). The origin of this receptor is a man aged 18 to 30 who had recovered from COVID-19. CDR3 amino acids: CAISESGGNEQFF. For the CDR3, the DNA is TGTGCCATCAGTGAGTCGGGGGGCAATGAGCAGTTCTTC.